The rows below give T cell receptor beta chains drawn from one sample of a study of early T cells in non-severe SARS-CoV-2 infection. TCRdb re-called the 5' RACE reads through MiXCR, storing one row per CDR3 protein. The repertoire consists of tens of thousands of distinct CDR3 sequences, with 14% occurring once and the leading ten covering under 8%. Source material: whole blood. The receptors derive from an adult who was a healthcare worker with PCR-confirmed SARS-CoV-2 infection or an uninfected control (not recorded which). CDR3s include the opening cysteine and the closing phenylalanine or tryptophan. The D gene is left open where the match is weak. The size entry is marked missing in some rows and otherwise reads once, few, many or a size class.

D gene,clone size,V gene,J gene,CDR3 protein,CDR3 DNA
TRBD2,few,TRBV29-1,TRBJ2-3,CSVRLAGGDTQYF,TGCAGCGTTCGACTAGCGGGGGGAGATACGCAGTATTTT
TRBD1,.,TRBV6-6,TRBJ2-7,CASTLDRDDEQYF,TGTGCCAGCACCCTGGACAGGGACGACGAGCAGTACTTC
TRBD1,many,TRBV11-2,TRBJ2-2,CASSTDRANTGELFF,TGTGCCAGCAGCACTGACAGGGCGAACACCGGGGAGCTGTTTTTT
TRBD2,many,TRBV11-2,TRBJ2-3,CASSLNSGGADTQYF,TGTGCCAGCAGCTTAAATAGCGGGGGGGCAGATACGCAGTATTTT
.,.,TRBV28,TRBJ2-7,CASKASSYEQYF,TGTGCCAGCAAGGCGAGCTCCTACGAGCAGTACTTC
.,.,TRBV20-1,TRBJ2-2,CSARDAGNGNTGELFF,TGCAGTGCTAGAGATGCGGGGAACGGGAACACCGGGGAGCTGTTTTTT
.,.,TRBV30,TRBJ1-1,CAWEAARGTEAFF,TGTGCCTGGGAAGCAGCCAGGGGCACTGAAGCTTTCTTT
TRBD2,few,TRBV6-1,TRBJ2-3,CASRTLAASSTDTQYF,TGTGCCAGCAGAACGCTAGCGGCCTCTAGCACAGATACGCAGTATTTT
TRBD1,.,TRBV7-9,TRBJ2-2,CASSPWTGNTGELFF,TGTGCCAGCAGCCCCTGGACAGGGAACACCGGGGAGCTGTTTTTT
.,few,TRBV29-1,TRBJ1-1,CSGRVRDTEAFF,TGCAGCGGCAGGGTCCGTGACACTGAAGCTTTCTTT
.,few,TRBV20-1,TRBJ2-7,CSARSEGNAYEQYF,TGCAGTGCTAGATCCGAGGGAAATGCCTACGAGCAGTACTTC
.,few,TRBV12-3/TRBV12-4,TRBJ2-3,CASSRGTTDTQYF,TGTGCCAGCAGTAGAGGGACGACAGATACGCAGTATTTT
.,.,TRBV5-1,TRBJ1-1,CASSLESPGTWAFF,TGCGCCAGCAGCTTGGAATCCCCAGGGACATGGGCTTTCTTT
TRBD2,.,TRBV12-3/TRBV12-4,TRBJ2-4,CASSPRLAGGPKNIQYF,TGTGCCAGCAGTCCGAGACTAGCGGGGGGCCCCAAAAACATTCAGTACTTC
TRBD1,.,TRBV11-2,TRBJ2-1,CASSIGQGEYNEQFF,TGTGCCAGCAGCATAGGACAGGGGGAGTACAATGAGCAGTTCTTC
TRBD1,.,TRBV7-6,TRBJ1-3,CASSLAGGAGNTIYF,TGTGCCAGCAGCTTAGCAGGGGGCGCTGGAAACACCATATATTTT
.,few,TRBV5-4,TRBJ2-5,CASSLGPGASETQYF,TGTGCCAGCAGCTTGGGCCCGGGAGCTTCAGAGACCCAGTACTTC
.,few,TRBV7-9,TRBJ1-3,CASSPRDISGNTIYF,TGTGCCAGCAGCCCAAGGGACATCTCTGGAAACACCATATATTTT
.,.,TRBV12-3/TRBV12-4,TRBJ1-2,CASTKDRSNYGYTF,TGTGCCAGCACCAAAGACAGATCGAACTATGGCTACACCTTC
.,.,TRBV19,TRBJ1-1,CASSTQQGMNTEAFF,TGTGCCAGTAGTACTCAACAGGGTATGAACACTGAAGCTTTCTTT
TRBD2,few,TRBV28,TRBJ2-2,CASRGGALAGELFF,TGTGCCAGCAGGGGAGGGGCCCTGGCCGGGGAGCTGTTTTTT
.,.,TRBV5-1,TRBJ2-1,CASSMGRGSSYNEQFF,TGCGCCAGCAGCATGGGCAGGGGTAGCTCCTACAATGAGCAGTTCTTC
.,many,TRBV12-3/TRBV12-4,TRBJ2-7,CASSTGMEDYEQCF,TGTGCCAGCAGTACCGGGATGGAGGACTACGAGCAGTGCTTC
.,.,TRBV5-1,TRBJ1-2,CSSSLHGTYPNYGYTF,TGCTCCAGCAGCTTGCACGGCACCTACCCTAACTATGGCTACACCTTC
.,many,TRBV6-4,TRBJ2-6,CASSDSDSSGANVLTF,TGTGCCAGCAGTGATTCGGACAGCTCTGGGGCCAACGTCCTGACTTTC
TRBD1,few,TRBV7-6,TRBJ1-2,CASSLAGQGPNYGYTF,TGTGCCAGCAGCTTAGCCGGACAGGGACCTAACTATGGCTACACCTTC
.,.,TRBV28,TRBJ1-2,CASSSGVYYGYTF,TGTGCCAGCAGTTCCGGAGTTTACTATGGCTACACCTTC
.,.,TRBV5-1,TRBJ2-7,CASSLDSGFYEQYF,TGCGCCAGCAGCTTGGATTCGGGGTTTTACGAGCAGTACTTC
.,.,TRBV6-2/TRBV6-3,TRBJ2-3,CASRPPLTRSDTQYF,TGTGCCAGCAGACCACCGCTCACTAGATCAGATACGCAGTATTTT
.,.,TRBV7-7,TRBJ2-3,CASSFRGGTDTQYF,TGTGCTAGCAGCTTTAGGGGGGGCACAGATACGCAGTATTTT
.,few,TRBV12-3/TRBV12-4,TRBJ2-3,CASSLAGGLTDTQYF,TGTGCCAGCAGTTTAGCGGGGGGCCTCACAGATACGCAGTATTTT